This T cell receptor beta chain was recorded in a study of blood T cell repertoires in COVID-19 (dated by TCRdb to about 2020). Regarding the research as a whole: Samples covering the acute and convalescent phases of COVID-19 were provided by collaborators in the United States, Italy and Spain. Samples were obtained from the ongoing ImmuneRACE study (first 160 participants) and from 1,254 subjects provided by 6 global collaborators. Sample metadata almost always included a de-identified subject ID, COVID-19 status, age in years and sex. Where available, HLA class I and class II types were taken from metadata supplied by the sample provider and were not determined by assay-based typing. Subjects who had been exposed to COVID-19, were actively infected with it, or had recovered from it provided the deeply sampled blood TCRbeta repertoires that made up the dataset. The material from the prospective study consisted of cDNA or gDNA derived from T cells, B-cell-depleted T cells, or PBMCs. A freely available public database, intended as a resource for researchers studying the immune response to SARS-CoV-2, is where the repertoires were released.

Whole blood was collected in K2EDTA tubes by collaborating institutions according to the institutions' own protocols. For TCRbeta analysis, collaborator samples were shipped as frozen whole blood, as isolated PBMCs, or as DNA extracted from either sample type. What the research found in general, with its limitations: How much clinical and demographic metadata was included differed by source and by participant, and the metadata was provided uncurated.

In this sample, this clone turned up once. There is no known antigen for this receptor. No much larger clone is present one base from it, and per-base qualities are unavailable. The CDR3 runs 13 residues from the cysteine to the phenylalanine. This entry keeps only the CDR3 DNA: 39 bases, framed from base 1. A distance of 6 bases separates the germline ends of V and J, which lose 3 bases and 1 base respectively. CDR1 and CDR2 are read off the germline V gene as MDHEN and SYDVKM. The immunoSEQ Assay, a bias-controlled multiplex PCR, was used to amplify TCRbeta CDR3 regions from genomic DNA. The original methods were these. Within the assay, amplification of reference gene primers was used to estimate how many nucleated cells each sample contained. Sequence reads were collapsed and filtered to measure the absolute abundance of every unique TCRbeta CDR3 rearrangement. For each sample, productive Simpson clonality was calculated as the square root of Simpson's diversity index across productive rearrangements. TCRdb obtained this table from immuneACCESS and retained in-frame rearrangements with V and J assigned. These tables miss some clones; where compared with another copy, unresolved V genes account for less than half of the shortfall, and the remainder is unexplained. The V and J calls and clone size were taken over from that table, and D and trimming were inferred from the DNA. Recorded for this sample are tens of thousands of clones; approximately 81% of them occurred a single time. About 45% of the sample rests with the top ten.

The clonotype originates from a man older than 75 with acute or convalescent COVID-19. The sequence links TRBV28 to TRBJ1-1, with the D gene not confidently named. The specimen sequenced was peripheral blood. Read as DNA, the sequence is TGTGCCAGCAGTTTTTCAGGGAACACTGAAGCTTTCTTT. This encodes CASSFSGNTEAFF.